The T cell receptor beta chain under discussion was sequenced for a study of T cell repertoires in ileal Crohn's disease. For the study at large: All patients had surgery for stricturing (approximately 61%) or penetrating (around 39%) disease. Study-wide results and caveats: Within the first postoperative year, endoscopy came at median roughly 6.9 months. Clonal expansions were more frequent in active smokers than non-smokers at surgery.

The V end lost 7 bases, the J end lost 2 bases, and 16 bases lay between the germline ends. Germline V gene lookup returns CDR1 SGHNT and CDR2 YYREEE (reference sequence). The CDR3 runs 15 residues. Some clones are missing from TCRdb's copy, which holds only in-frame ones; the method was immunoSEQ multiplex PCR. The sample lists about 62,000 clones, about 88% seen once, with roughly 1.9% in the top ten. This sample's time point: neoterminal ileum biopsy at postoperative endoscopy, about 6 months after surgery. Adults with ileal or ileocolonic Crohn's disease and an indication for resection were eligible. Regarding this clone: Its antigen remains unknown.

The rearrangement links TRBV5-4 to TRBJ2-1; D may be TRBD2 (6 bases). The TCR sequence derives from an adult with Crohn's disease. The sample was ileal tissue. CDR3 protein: CASGTTAGPYNEQFF. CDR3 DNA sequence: TGTGCCAGCGGTACGACGGCGGGACCCTACAATGAGCAGTTCTTC. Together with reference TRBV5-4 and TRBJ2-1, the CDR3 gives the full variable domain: ETGVTQSPTHLIKTRGQQVTLRCSSQSGHNTVSWYQQALGQGPQFIFQYYREEENGRGNFPPRFSGLQFPNYSSELNVNALELDDSALYLCASGTTAGPYNEQFFGPGTRLTVL.